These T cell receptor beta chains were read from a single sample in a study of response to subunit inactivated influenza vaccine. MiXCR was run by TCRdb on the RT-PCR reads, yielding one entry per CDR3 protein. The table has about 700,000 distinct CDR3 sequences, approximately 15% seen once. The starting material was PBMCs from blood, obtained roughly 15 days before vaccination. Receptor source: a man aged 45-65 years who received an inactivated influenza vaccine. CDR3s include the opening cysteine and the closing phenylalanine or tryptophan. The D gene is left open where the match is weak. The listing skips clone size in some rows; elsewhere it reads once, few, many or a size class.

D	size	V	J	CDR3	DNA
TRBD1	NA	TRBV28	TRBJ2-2	CASTPGQANTGELFF	TGTGCCAGCACTCCCGGACAGGCCAACACCGGGGAGCTGTTTTTT
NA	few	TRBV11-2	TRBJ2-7	CASSLDIGNEQYF	TGTGCCAGCAGCTTAGATATAGGGAACGAGCAGTACTTC
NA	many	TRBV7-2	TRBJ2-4	CASSLASQGAKNIQYF	TGTGCCAGCAGCTTGGCCTCGCAGGGAGCCAAAAACATTCAGTACTTC
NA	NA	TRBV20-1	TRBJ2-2	CSLGPGELFF	TGCAGCCTTGGGCCAGGGGAGCTGTTTTTT
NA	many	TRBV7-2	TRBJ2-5	CASSLAGGPSRQVETQYF	TGTGCCAGCAGCTTAGCGGGGGGGCCCAGCAGACAGGTAGAGACCCAGTACTTC
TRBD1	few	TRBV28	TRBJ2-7	CASSLDRGPGEQYF	TGTGCCAGCAGTTTGGACAGGGGGCCCGGCGAGCAGTACTTC
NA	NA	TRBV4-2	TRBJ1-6	CASSQAMLNNSPLHF	TGTGCCAGCAGCCAAGCGATGCTCAATAATTCACCCCTCCACTTT
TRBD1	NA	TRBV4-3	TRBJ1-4	CASSQGGGQGGYGEKLFF	TGCGCCAGCAGCCAAGGCGGGGGACAGGGAGGGTACGGTGAAAAACTGTTTTTT
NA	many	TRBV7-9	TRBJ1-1	CASSPPGRGGAFGAFF	TGTGCCAGCAGTCCCCCGGGGAGAGGGGGGGCTTTCGGAGCTTTCTTT
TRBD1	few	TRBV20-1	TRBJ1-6	CSGKGAHSPLHF	TGCAGTGGAAAGGGGGCCCATTCACCCCTCCACTTT
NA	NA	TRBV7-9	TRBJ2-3	CASSLFRPSTDTQYF	TGTGCCAGCAGCTTGTTCCGCCCTAGCACAGATACGCAGTATTTT
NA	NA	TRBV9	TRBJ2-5	CASSVAGRQETQYF	TGTGCCAGCAGCGTAGCGGGACGGCAAGAGACCCAGTACTTC
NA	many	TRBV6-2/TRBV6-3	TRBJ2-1	CASRITRSWPYNEQFF	TGTGCCAGCAGAATAACCCGGTCCTGGCCCTACAATGAGCAGTTCTTC
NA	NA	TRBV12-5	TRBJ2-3	CASGLFGGTQYF	TGTGCTAGTGGTTTGTTCGGTGGTACGCAGTATTTT
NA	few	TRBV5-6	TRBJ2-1	CASSGTERVSNEQFF	TGTGCCAGCAGCGGAACCGAGCGGGTCAGCAATGAGCAGTTCTTC
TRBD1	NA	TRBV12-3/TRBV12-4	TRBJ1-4	CASRWTGPNEKLFF	TGTGCCAGCAGATGGACAGGGCCTAATGAAAAACTGTTTTTT
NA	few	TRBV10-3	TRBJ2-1	CAISEGSVSYNEQFF	TGTGCCATCAGTGAGGGCAGCGTATCCTACAATGAGCAGTTCTTC
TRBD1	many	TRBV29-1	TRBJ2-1	CSVHGTGTNEQFF	TGCAGCGTACACGGGACAGGGACCAATGAGCAGTTCTTC
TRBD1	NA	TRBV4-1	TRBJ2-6	CASSQGDRGAGANVLTF	TGCGCCAGCAGCCAGGGGGACAGGGGGGCTGGGGCCAACGTCCTGACTTTC
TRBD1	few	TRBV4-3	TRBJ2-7	CASSQDLGQVGEQYF	TGCGCCAGCAGCCAAGACCTTGGACAGGTGGGCGAGCAGTACTTC
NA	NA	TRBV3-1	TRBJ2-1	CASSQGGGLWNEQFF	TGTGCCAGCAGCCAAGGGGGGGGCTTGTGGAATGAGCAGTTCTTC
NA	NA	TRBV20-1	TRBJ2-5	CSARLLRETQYF	TGCAGTGCTAGACTCCTCCGAGAGACCCAGTACTTC
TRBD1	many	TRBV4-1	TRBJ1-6	CASSHRDRENSPLHF	TGCGCCAGCAGCCACCGGGACAGGGAGAATTCACCCCTCCACTTT
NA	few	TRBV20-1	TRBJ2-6	CSVRRPSSGANVLTF	TGCAGTGTACGCAGACCAAGCTCTGGGGCCAACGTCCTGACTTTC
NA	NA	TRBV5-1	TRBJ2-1	CASRISGGPGNEQFF	TGCGCCAGCAGGATCTCCGGGGGTCCGGGAAATGAGCAGTTCTTC
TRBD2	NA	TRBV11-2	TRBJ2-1	CASSLVGTSGSRRNEQFF	TGTGCCAGCAGCTTAGTCGGGACTAGCGGGAGCAGGAGGAATGAGCAGTTCTTC
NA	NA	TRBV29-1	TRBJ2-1	CSVEESGLNEQFF	TGCAGCGTTGAAGAGTCAGGGCTGAATGAGCAGTTCTTC
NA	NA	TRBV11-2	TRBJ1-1	CASSITWGGTEAFF	TGTGCCAGCAGTATAACGTGGGGGGGAACTGAAGCTTTCTTT